Described below is a single T cell receptor beta chain sequence and its context. As yet, its antigen is unknown. Libraries of TCR beta came from iRepertoire HTBI primers plus Arm-PCR of CDR3 regions. TCRdb re-derived calls from the multiplex PCR reads in MiXCR, one entry per CDR3 protein. The sample records more than 650,000 distinct CDR3 sequences, about 30% being singletons. The sample comes from a study of regulatory T cells in long-lasting Graves disease. The CDR3 extends over 17 amino acids. The germline gives CDR1 LNHNV, CDR2 YYDKDF (reference sequence). V lost 0 bases, J lost 4 bases, and 18 bases lay in between. Study conclusions and caveats: There was favoring of TRBV28, TRBJ1-2 and TRBJ2-5 in persistent disease.

The sample's time point: persistent/refractory GD, antithyroid drugs over 5 years with positive TRAb. TCR sequences were obtained from RNA taken from PBMCs. The guidelines of the American Thyroid Association were the basis for diagnosing Graves' disease. The chain couples TRBV15 to TRBJ1-1; the D is unclear. The sequences come from peripheral blood mononuclear cells (PBMCs), collected when the disease was refractory, from a patient treated with antithyroid drugs. The receptor's source is a female donor with Graves disease. The CDR3 region is CATSRDLSGGWGTEAFF. The DNA for the CDR3 is TGTGCCACCAGCAGAGATCTATCGGGAGGCTGGGGCACTGAAGCTTTCTTT.